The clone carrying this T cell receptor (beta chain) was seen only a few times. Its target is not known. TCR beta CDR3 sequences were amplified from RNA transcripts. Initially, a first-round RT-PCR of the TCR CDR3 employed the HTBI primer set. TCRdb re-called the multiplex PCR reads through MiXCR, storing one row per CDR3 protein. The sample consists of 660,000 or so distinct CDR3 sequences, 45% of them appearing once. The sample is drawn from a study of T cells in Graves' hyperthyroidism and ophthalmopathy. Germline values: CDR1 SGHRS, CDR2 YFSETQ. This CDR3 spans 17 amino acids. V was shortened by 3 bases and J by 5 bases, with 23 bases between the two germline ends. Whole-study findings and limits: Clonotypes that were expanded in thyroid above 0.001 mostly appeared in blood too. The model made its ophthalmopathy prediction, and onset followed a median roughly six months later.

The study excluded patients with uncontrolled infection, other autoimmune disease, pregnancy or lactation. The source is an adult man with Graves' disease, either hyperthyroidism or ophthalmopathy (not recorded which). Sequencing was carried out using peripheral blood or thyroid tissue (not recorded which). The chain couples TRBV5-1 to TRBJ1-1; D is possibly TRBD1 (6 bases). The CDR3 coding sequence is TGCGCCAGCAGCTGGTCCTCCGGGACACCTCTGGGGACTGAAGCTTTCTTT. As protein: CASSWSSGTPLGTEAFF.